A few counts support the clone carrying this T cell receptor (beta chain). The entry originates in a study of T-cell reconstitution after alpha-beta-depleted transplantation in children. The CDR3 runs to 10 residues. With V trimmed by 6 bases and J by 15 bases, 5 bases remained unmatched. Preparation of the TCRbeta library involved a method that used unique molecular identifiers. TCRdb independently ran MiXCR on the PCR reads; one entry per CDR3 protein. The table records about 420,000 distinct CDR3 sequences, 15% to 20% of them present only once. This TCR derives from a boy under three years old who had a stem cell transplant for Wiskott-Aldrich syndrome, so the T cells may come from the graft donor. The J gene is TRBJ2-1, the V gene TRBV12-3 or TRBV12-4; 7 bases agree with TRBD1. This material consisted of PBMCs, mostly from graft donor cells, taken 360 days after TCRalphabeta/CD19-depleted stem cell transplant. The CDR3 nucleotides are TGTGCCAGCAGCGGGACAGCCCCGTTCTTC. It codes for CASSGTAPFF.